The 23 T cell receptor beta chains below come from one sample, sequenced in a study of T cells in Graves' hyperthyroidism and ophthalmopathy. Researchers amplified the TCR beta CDR3 regions from RNA transcripts. During a first-round RT-PCR of the TCR CDR3, the HTBI primer set was used. TCRdb re-called the multiplex PCR reads through MiXCR, storing one row per CDR3 protein. Of around 560,000 distinct CDR3 sequences listed, 15% to 20% are singletons. The sample comprised blood. The receptors originated from a woman younger than 30 with Graves' hyperthyroidism.

This sequence joins TRBV6-2 or TRBV6-3 and TRBJ2-3; D not resolved. Deletions cut 5 bases from V and 2 bases from J, with 17 bases between. Germline CDR1 MNHEY, CDR2 SVGEGT. CDR3 length: 16 amino acids. CDR3 sequence: CASSLGLGFLTDTQYF. Here the CDR3 DNA reads TGTGCCAGCAGTCTCGGGCTCGGATTTCTCACAGATACGCAGTATTTT.

The sample holds many counts of this clonotype. The CDR3 coding sequence is TGCGCCAGCAGCTCAATCTCTCCCAGGGACGAGCAGTACTTC. Translation: CASSSISPRDEQYF. V is TRBV5-1 and J is TRBJ2-7, with D possibly matching TRBD1 (5 bases). Germline V lookup: CDR1 SGHRS, CDR2 YFSETQ. Trimming shortened V by 3 bases and J by 5 bases, and 15 bases separated the two germline ends. The CDR3 consists of 14 residues.

This clonotype has ten or more counts. The chain links TRBV12-3 or TRBV12-4 to TRBJ2-5; 9 positions match TRBD2. The CDR3 is 15 residues long. V shed 3 bases and J 6 bases; nucleotides not matched to a gene: 8. CDR3 sequence: CASSFGGGAGKTQYF. The CDR3 DNA sequence: TGTGCCAGCAGTTTCGGCGGGGGGGCCGGGAAGACCCAGTACTTC.

Ten or more counts support this clonotype. The chain has TRBV20-1 and TRBJ1-2, with TRBD1 identical over 8 bases. Germline CDR1 DFQATT, CDR2 SNEGSKA (reference sequence). The length of the CDR3 is 13 residues. Trimming cost V 4 bases and J 4 bases; bases outside gene matches: 5. CDR3 coding DNA: TGCAGTGCTACAGGGGGCTTTATCTATGGCTACACCTTC. Protein: CSATGGFIYGYTF.

The chain recombines TRBV27 with TRBJ2-3; perhaps D is TRBD1 or TRBD2 (5 bases each). V gave up 0 bases and J gave up 3 bases, with 7 bases separating them. The germline V gene has CDR1 MNHEY and CDR2 SMNVEV (reference sequence). CDR3 length equals 14 residues. The CDR3 region is CASSLSEGTDTQYF. The CDR3 bases are TGTGCCAGCAGTTTATCTGAGGGGACAGATACGCAGTATTTT.

This clonotype was detected ten times or more. This rearrangement joins TRBV6-2 or TRBV6-3 to TRBJ1-2, with D hard to call. V shed 6 bases and J shed 5 bases, with 13 bases lying between them. Germline V CDR1 and CDR2: MNHEY, SVGEGT. This CDR3 region has 13 residues. The CDR3 reads CASSLGEQYGYTF. CDR3 DNA sequence: TGTGCCAGCAGCCTGGGAGAGCAATATGGCTACACCTTC.

This clonotype was detected ten times or more. The chain employs TRBV7-8 and TRBJ2-7; D is undetermined. In germline, CDR1 is SGHVS, CDR2 FQNEAQ. Trimming cost V 3 bases and J 6 bases, with 15 bases left between them. The CDR3 contains 14 residues. For the CDR3, the DNA is TGTGCCAGCAGCTTTAGCTCCATAATGCCCGAGCAGTACTTC. Translated, it gives CASSFSSIMPEQYF.

The genes are TRBV6-2 or TRBV6-3 and TRBJ1-2; D is perhaps TRBD1 (6 bases). The CDR3 has 14 residues. V dropped 2 bases and J dropped 1 base, with 8 bases sitting between them. Germline V gene sequence: CDR1 MNHEY, CDR2 SVGEGT. CDR3 sequence reads: CASSYGQYNYGYTF. CDR3 DNA sequence: TGTGCCAGCAGTTACGGACAGTATAACTATGGCTACACCTTC.

There are many counts of this clonotype. The gene calls are TRBV20-1 and TRBJ2-5; D remains ambiguous. V gave up 0 bases and J gave up 1 base, with 12 bases separating them. The CDR3 consists of 15 residues. Germline values: CDR1 DFQATT, CDR2 SNEGSKA (reference sequence). In DNA, the CDR3 is TGCAGTGCTAGAGATCCCCGACGGCCCCAAGAGACCCAGTACTTC. Its translation is CSARDPRRPQETQYF.

In its sample, this clonotype was seen many times. The CDR3 sequence is CASSPSGTHNTGELFF. CDR3 bases: TGTGCCAGCAGCCCGTCCGGGACGCATAACACCGGGGAGCTGTTTTTT. V gene TRBV7-2 combines with J gene TRBJ2-2; the D call may be TRBD1 or TRBD2 (5 bases each). V lost 5 bases to trimming and J lost 2 bases, with 15 bases between them. Germline-derived CDR1 and CDR2 are SGHTA and FQGNSA. The CDR3 contains 16 residues.

This clonotype was observed at least ten times. The chain combines TRBV28 with TRBJ2-3; 14 bases map to TRBD2. The V segment lost 8 bases and the J segment 1 base; nucleotides outside the gene matches: 11. CDR3 size: 18 residues. Germline assignment: CDR1 MDHEN and CDR2 SYDVKM. In DNA form, the CDR3 reads TGTGCCAGCGTTGCCCCGGGACTAGCGGGAGTCGGCACAGATACGCAGTATTTT. Translation gives CASVAPGLAGVGTDTQYF. Full variable domain (remainder filled in from reference TRBV28 and TRBJ2-3): DVKVTQSSRYLVKRTGEKVFLECVQDMDHENMFWYRQDPGLGLRLIYFSYDVKMKEKGDIPEGYSVSREKKERFSLILESASTNQTSMYLCASVAPGLAGVGTDTQYFGPGTRLTVL.

This clonotype was counted at least ten times. This chain joins TRBV7-9 and TRBJ2-1, with D possibly matching TRBD2 (7 bases). The CDR3 is made up of 15 amino acids. V dropped 5 bases and J dropped 6 bases, with 17 bases sitting between them. Germline assignment: CDR1 SEHNR and CDR2 FQNEAQ (reference sequence). CDR3 residues: CASSPARRGGNEQFF. The CDR3 DNA sequence: TGTGCCAGCAGCCCCGCCCGGAGGGGGGGCAATGAGCAGTTCTTC.

V usage is TRBV11-2 and J usage is TRBJ1-3; 10 bases are shared with TRBD1. The V gene end was trimmed by 6 bases and the J gene end by 7 bases; junction bases not matched to a gene: 6. The CDR3 is 14 amino acids. The germline gives CDR1 SGHAT, CDR2 FQNNGV. The DNA for the CDR3 is TGTGCCAGCAGTCCAGAGACAGGGGGCAACACCATATATTTT. This codes for CASSPETGGNTIYF.

The rearrangement joins TRBV9 to TRBJ2-7; D might be TRBD1 or TRBD2, each matching 5 bases. Trimming removed 0 bases from V and 7 bases from J, with 17 bases in between. CDR1 and CDR2 from the germline V gene are SGDLS and YYNGEE. CDR3 length: 15 amino acids. The CDR3 protein is CASSVGRGRDGEQYF. The CDR3 bases are TGTGCCAGCAGCGTAGGGAGAGGACGGGACGGGGAGCAGTACTTC. The variable domain in full, completed from reference TRBV9 and TRBJ2-7, reads DSGVTQTPKHLITATGQRVTLRCSPRSGDLSVYWYQQSLDQGLQFLIQYYNGEERAKGNILERFSAQQFPDLHSELNLSSLELGDSALYFCASSVGRGRDGEQYFGPGTRLTVT.

This clonotype showed up many times. The chain recombines TRBV20-1 with TRBJ2-1; possibly TRBD2 for D (6 bases). This CDR3 spans 14 amino acids. Trimming removed 6 bases at V and 5 bases at J, with 17 bases between. CDR1 is DFQATT and CDR2 is SNEGSKA in the germline V gene (reference sequence). Written as DNA, the CDR3 is TGCAGTGCGCCCGGGACTTTGGACAACAATGAGCAGTTCTTC. It translates to CSAPGTLDNNEQFF.

This clonotype has ten or more counts. The rearrangement joins TRBV7-2 to TRBJ2-1, with 7 bases matching TRBD1. The V segment lost 3 bases and the J segment 3 bases; nucleotides outside the gene matches: 5. CDR1 and CDR2 from the germline V gene are SGHTA and FQGNSA. The CDR3 is made up of 15 amino acids. The DNA of the CDR3 is TGTGCCAGCAGCTTCCGGGACAGTAACTACAATGAGCAGTTCTTC. Its translation: CASSFRDSNYNEQFF. The complete variable domain, with remaining parts taken from reference TRBV7-2 and TRBJ2-1, reads GAGVSQSPSNKVTEKGKDVELRCDPISGHTALYWYRQSLGQGLEFLIYFQGNSAPDKSGLPSDRFSAERTGGSVSTLTIQRTQQEDSAVYLCASSFRDSNYNEQFFGPGTRLTVL.

This clonotype was picked up many times. The V gene is TRBV5-1, the J gene TRBJ1-1; D call uncertain. The CDR3 length is 14 residues. The V and J ends lost 6 bases and 0 bases respectively, with 12 bases between them. The germline V gene has CDR1 SGHRS and CDR2 YFSETQ. CDR3 residues: CASTRDTLNTEAFF. The CDR3 DNA reads as TGCGCCAGCACCCGAGACACTCTGAACACTGAAGCTTTCTTT. The full variable domain, its missing parts supplied by reference TRBV5-1 and TRBJ1-1, is KAGVTQTPRYLIKTRGQQVTLSCSPISGHRSVSWYQQTPGQGLQFLFEYFSETQRNKGNFPGRFSGRQFSNSRSEMNVSTLELGDSALYLCASTRDTLNTEAFFGQGTRLTVV.

This clonotype was recorded a few times. The J gene is TRBJ1-1, the V gene TRBV5-1; TRBD1 matches 8 bases. V was clipped by 0 bases and J by 4 bases; unmatched bases: 5. Germline V gives CDR1 SGHRS, CDR2 YFSETQ. This CDR3 has 15 residues. CDR3 in DNA: TGCGCCAGCAGCTTGGAAAGACAGGGGAGCACTGAAGCTTTCTTT. Translating it yields CASSLERQGSTEAFF.

This clonotype came up many times. This rearrangement joins TRBV7-6 to TRBJ2-7, with D possibly called TRBD1 or TRBD2 (5 bases each). Trimming took off 5 bases at V and 7 bases at J, with 24 bases between the two ends. The CDR3 consists of 16 residues. Germline lookup yields CDR1 SGHVS and CDR2 FNYEAQ. The CDR3 DNA follows: TGTGCCAGCAGCCCCCGTCCCGATGGGGGACCGGAGGAGCAGTACTTC. Protein sequence: CASSPRPDGGPEEQYF.

The table lists this clonotype with many counts. The chain has TRBV28 and TRBJ2-4, with 7 bases matching TRBD1. V dropped 6 bases and J dropped 14; count of bases not matched to a gene: 10. The CDR3 runs 12 residues. Looked up from germline, CDR1 is MDHEN and CDR2 is SYDVKM. In DNA form, the CDR3 reads TGTGCCAGCAGCATCCCGACAGGGTTTGAGTACTTC. Amino acids: CASSIPTGFEYF.

In its sample, this clonotype was seen a few times. The chain employs TRBV28 and TRBJ2-7; D may be TRBD1 (6 bases). Trimming removed 7 bases from V and 7 bases from J, with 14 bases in between. The CDR3 has 12 amino acids. Germline V gene sequence: CDR1 MDHEN, CDR2 SYDVKM. This CDR3 reads CASTYSRGEQYF. CDR3 DNA sequence: TGTGCCAGCACCTATTCAAGGGGGGAGCAGTACTTC. The variable domain in full, with the rest retrieved from reference TRBV28 and TRBJ2-7, is DVKVTQSSRYLVKRTGEKVFLECVQDMDHENMFWYRQDPGLGLRLIYFSYDVKMKEKGDIPEGYSVSREKKERFSLILESASTNQTSMYLCASTYSRGEQYFGPGTRLTVT.

This clonotype was counted a few times. V usage is TRBV5-6 and J usage is TRBJ2-5, with unresolved D. The CDR3 sequence is 14 residues long. Trimming shortened V by 1 base and J by 5 bases, and 12 bases separated the two germline ends. Germline assignment: CDR1 SGHDT and CDR2 YYEEEE. For the CDR3, the DNA is TGTGCCAGCAGCTTGACCCAGCGAATGGAGACCCAGTACTTC. Its protein is CASSLTQRMETQYF.

The gene calls are TRBV20-1 and TRBJ2-2; TRBD1 agrees at 10 bases. Trimming took 7 bases from V and 0 from J; bases not matched to a gene: 11. The CDR3 is 17 amino acids. The V gene's germline CDR1 is DFQATT and CDR2 SNEGSKA (reference sequence). The CDR3 DNA reads TGCAGTGTCCCGGGACAGGGGCCCTTTTCGAACACCGGGGAGCTGTTTTTT. Amino acids: CSVPGQGPFSNTGELFF.